Listed here are 28 T cell receptor beta chains from one sample, sequenced in a study of T cells in Graves' hyperthyroidism and ophthalmopathy. TCR beta CDR3 region amplification was performed from RNA transcripts. Carried out on the TCR CDR3, a first-round RT-PCR used the HTBI primer set. TCRdb ran MiXCR on the multiplex PCR reads and lists one entry per CDR3 protein. The table has about 400,000 distinct CDR3 sequences, more than 13% seen once. The sample was blood. These receptors came from a woman aged 25 to 45 with Graves' hyperthyroidism.

The J gene is TRBJ1-3, the V gene TRBV18; D is ambiguous. The CDR3 length is 13 residues. V lost 7 bases to trimming and J lost 4 bases, with 11 bases between them. The germline CDR1 and CDR2 sequences are KGHSH and LQKENI. CDR3 sequence (DNA): TGTGCCAGCTTCGGGGAGTCGGGAAACACCATATATTTT. Translating it yields CASFGESGNTIYF.

This clonotype appeared many times. This chain links TRBV9 with TRBJ2-5, with 10 nucleotides matching TRBD2. Germline V CDR1 and CDR2: SGDLS, YYNGEE. V lost 4 bases and J lost 7; bases outside the gene matches: 7. The CDR3 covers 14 residues. CDR3 coding DNA: TGTGCCAGCAGCCCGCTAGCGGGAGTCTCGACCCAGTACTTC. Translated, it gives CASSPLAGVSTQYF. Full variable domain (remainder filled in from reference TRBV9 and TRBJ2-5): DSGVTQTPKHLITATGQRVTLRCSPRSGDLSVYWYQQSLDQGLQFLIQYYNGEERAKGNILERFSAQQFPDLHSELNLSSLELGDSALYFCASSPLAGVSTQYFGPGTRLLVL.

The chain is built from TRBV24-1 and TRBJ2-7, with unresolved D. With 6 bases removed from V and 5 bases from J, the gap between germline ends came to 7 bases. This CDR3 region has 11 residues. CDR1 is KGHDR and CDR2 is SFDVKD in the germline V gene. CDR3 sequence reads: CATSRLDEQYF. The CDR3 DNA follows: TGTGCCACCAGTAGGCTAGACGAGCAGTACTTC.

This chain joins TRBV20-1 and TRBJ1-5; no clear D. Germline CDR1 reads DFQATT; CDR2 reads SNEGSKA (reference sequence). The V gene lost 6 bases and the J gene lost 4 bases, with 13 bases spanning the gap. The CDR3 runs to 13 residues. The CDR3 is CSATGRQNQPQHF. The CDR3, as DNA: TGCAGTGCGACCGGACGGCAAAATCAGCCCCAGCATTTT.

This clonotype was picked up a small number of times. The V gene is TRBV20-1, the J gene TRBJ2-1; 11 positions match TRBD2. The V gene end was trimmed by 4 bases and the J gene end by 0 bases; junction bases not matched to a gene: 14. In germline, CDR1 is DFQATT, CDR2 SNEGSKA (reference sequence). There are 19 residues in the CDR3. CDR3 sequence reads: CSAIRGLAERKSSYNEQFF. Written as DNA, the CDR3 is TGCAGTGCTATCCGGGGACTAGCGGAACGTAAAAGCTCCTACAATGAGCAGTTCTTC.

This clonotype was seen at least ten times. The rearrangement joins TRBV6-5 to TRBJ2-7; D is unresolved. Per germline, CDR1 MNHEY and CDR2 SVGAGI. The V gene lost 0 bases and the J gene lost 0 bases, with 12 bases spanning the gap. This CDR3 is 16 amino acids long. CDR3 residues: CASSYSKTVSSYEQYF. The CDR3 bases are TGTGCCAGCAGTTACTCGAAAACAGTCAGCTCCTACGAGCAGTACTTC.

The V call is TRBV3-1, the J call TRBJ1-1, with TRBD1 matching 7 bases. Germline loops: CDR1 LGHDT, CDR2 YNNKEL (reference sequence). The V segment lost 6 bases and the J segment 0 bases; nucleotides outside the gene matches: 4. CDR3 size: 14 residues. The CDR3 nucleotides are TGTGCCAGCAGGCATACAGGGGTGAACACTGAAGCTTTCTTT. Protein: CASRHTGVNTEAFF.

V gene TRBV3-1 combines with J gene TRBJ1-5; D ambiguous. Trimming stripped 8 bases from V and 0 bases from J, with 5 bases between. The CDR3 spans 12 residues. Per germline, CDR1 LGHDT and CDR2 YNNKEL (reference sequence). The CDR3 coding sequence is TGTGCCAGCGGGGTTAGCAATCAGCCCCAGCATTTT. The encoded protein is CASGVSNQPQHF.

J is TRBJ1-2 and V is TRBV3-1, with TRBD1 matching over 9 bases. This CDR3 comprises 16 residues. CDR1 is LGHDT and CDR2 is YNNKEL in the germline V gene (reference sequence). Unmatched junction bases numbered 3, after V lost 0 bases and J lost 1 base. Written as DNA, the CDR3 is TGTGCCAGCAGCCAAGATTTGACAGGGGGTAACTATGGCTACACCTTC. Translating it yields CASSQDLTGGNYGYTF.

This clonotype showed up just a few times. This chain links TRBV30 with TRBJ1-4, with D tentatively TRBD1 (5 bases). Deletions cut 4 bases from V and 3 bases from J, with 24 bases between. In germline, CDR1 is GTSNPN, CDR2 SVGIG (reference sequence). The CDR3 covers 18 residues. The CDR3 is CAWTLRQGGRYSNEKLFF. CDR3 sequence (DNA): TGTGCCTGGACCCTCCGGCAGGGCGGCAGATATTCTAATGAAAAACTGTTTTTT.

There are a few counts of this clonotype. The chain recombines TRBV5-4 with TRBJ2-7, with a weak D call TRBD2 (5 bases). Trimming removed 3 bases at V and 3 bases at J, with 19 bases between. This CDR3 is built from 16 residues. Germline V gene lookup returns CDR1 SGHNT and CDR2 YYREEE (reference sequence). The CDR3 nucleotides read TGTGCCAGCAGCTCCCTTCGGGCAGGACTGAACTACGAGCAGTACTTC. Translating it yields CASSSLRAGLNYEQYF. Combining the CDR3 with reference TRBV5-4 and TRBJ2-7 gives the whole variable domain ETGVTQSPTHLIKTRGQQVTLRCSSQSGHNTVSWYQQALGQGPQFIFQYYREEENGRGNFPPRFSGLQFPNYSSELNVNALELDDSALYLCASSSLRAGLNYEQYFGPGTRLTVT.

This clonotype has just a few counts. This chain joins TRBV11-2 and TRBJ2-4; the match to TRBD2 covers 7 bases. The length of the CDR3 is 15 residues. The ends lost 0 bases at V and 9 bases at J; junction bases unmatched: 8. Per germline, CDR1 SGHAT and CDR2 FQNNGV. The CDR3 nucleotides read TGTGCCAGCAGCTTAGATTCGGGACTAAGAGGCATTCAGTACTTC. Translating gives CASSLDSGLRGIQYF.

A note on this clonotype: Germline is not matched at one junction end, which may reflect a read error. V and J are TRBV6-1 and TRBJ2-7; 12 bases match TRBD1. Germline CDR1 MNHNS, CDR2 SASEGT. The CDR3 consists of 12 residues. This chain's CDR3 is CAGGTGGYGQYF. CDR3 coding DNA: TGTGCCGGCGGGACAGGGGGCTACGGGCAGTACTTC.

This clonotype has a count of ten or more. This chain links TRBV27 with TRBJ1-2; TRBD1 might be the D (5 bases). This CDR3 comprises 13 residues. Germline-derived CDR1 and CDR2 are MNHEY and SMNVEV (reference sequence). V shed 9 bases and J shed 3 bases, with 14 bases lying between them. The CDR3 protein is CASSITGDYGYTF. The CDR3 DNA follows: TGTGCCAGTAGTATTACAGGCGACTATGGCTACACCTTC.

This clonotype was observed at least ten times. The V and J genes are TRBV7-9 and TRBJ1-2; 7 bases fit TRBD1. In germline, CDR1 is SEHNR, CDR2 FQNEAQ (reference sequence). The CDR3 runs 14 residues. The V and J ends lost 0 bases and 6 bases, in that order; junction bases with no gene match: 4. The CDR3 spells CASSLAGGADGYTF. In DNA, the CDR3 is TGTGCCAGCAGCTTAGCAGGGGGCGCGGATGGCTACACCTTC.

This clonotype was seen repeatedly, ten times or more. V usage is TRBV2 and J usage is TRBJ1-5; a weak D match, TRBD1 (5 bases). V dropped 7 bases and J dropped 2 bases, with 18 bases sitting between them. CDR3 length: 16 amino acids. CDR1 and CDR2 from the germline V gene are SNHLY and FYNNEI. CDR3 residues: CASNTGSGAGNQPQHF. The CDR3 DNA sequence: TGTGCCAGCAATACCGGGTCCGGGGCTGGCAATCAGCCCCAGCATTTT.

This clonotype was detected ten times or more. The DNA for the CDR3 is TGTGCCAGGGGGAGTGGGGCGCGGACTGGGGCCAACGTCCTGACTTTC. Translation gives CARGSGARTGANVLTF. The chain is built from TRBV2 and TRBJ2-6; either TRBD1 or TRBD2 may fit D (5 bases each). The V gene's germline CDR1 is SNHLY and CDR2 FYNNEI. Trimming pared 9 bases from V and 2 bases from J, leaving 17 bases between. This CDR3 spans 16 amino acids.

This clonotype was recorded many times. The V and J genes are TRBV12-3 or TRBV12-4 and TRBJ2-1; perhaps D is TRBD1 or TRBD2 (6 bases each). The CDR3 contains 15 residues. Trimming pared 6 bases from V and 2 bases from J, leaving 14 bases between. The CDR3: CASRGARGTYNEQFF. The CDR3 coding sequence is TGTGCCAGCAGGGGGGCGCGGGGAACCTACAATGAGCAGTTCTTC.

Here the CDR3 reads CSVVNRGMGTEAFF. The CDR3 DNA sequence: TGCAGCGTTGTTAACAGGGGGATGGGCACTGAAGCTTTCTTT. The chain joins TRBV29-1 to TRBJ1-1, with 8 bases matching TRBD1. Germline lookup yields CDR1 SQVTM and CDR2 ANQGSEA. The V and J ends lost 4 bases and 4 bases, in that order; junction bases with no gene match: 8. CDR3 length: 14 amino acids. The complete variable domain, with remaining parts taken from reference TRBV29-1 and TRBJ1-1, reads SAVISQKPSRDICQRGTSLTIQCQVDSQVTMMFWYRQQPGQSLTLIATANQGSEATYESGFVIDKFPISRPNLTFSTLTVSNMSPEDSSIYLCSVVNRGMGTEAFFGQGTRLTVV.

The chain carries TRBV3-1 and TRBJ2-2; 12 bases map to TRBD2. Trimming removed 1 base from V and 8 bases from J; junction bases left unmatched: 5. CDR3 length: 16 amino acids. Looked up from germline, CDR1 is LGHDT and CDR2 is YNNKEL (reference sequence). CDR3 bases: TGTGCCAGCAGCCAAGCCCTAGCGGGGGGGAAAGGGGAGCTGTTTTTT. It codes for CASSQALAGGKGELFF.

Regarding this clonotype: One end of the junction does not line up with germline, which may come from a read error. The chain is built from TRBV30 and TRBJ1-5; D uncertain. The CDR3 has 14 residues. From germline, CDR1 is GTSNPN and CDR2 SVGIG (reference sequence). The chain's CDR3 is CAWSVPLSNQSQHF. The CDR3 nucleotides read TGTGCCTGGAGTGTTCCTCTTAGCAATCAGTCCCAGCATTTT.

The gene calls are TRBV28 and TRBJ2-7; 8 bases are shared with TRBD1. The ends lost 7 bases at V and 3 bases at J; junction bases unmatched: 8. The CDR3 length is 14 residues. Per the germline V gene, CDR1 is MDHEN and CDR2 is SYDVKM. DNA for the CDR3: TGTGCCAGCACCCGGACAGGGTCATACTACGAGCAGTACTTC. It codes for CASTRTGSYYEQYF.

This clonotype has at least ten counts. The genes are TRBV30 and TRBJ2-7; weak D call: TRBD2 (5 bases). V lost 1 base to trimming and J lost 2 bases, with 9 bases between them. The CDR3 runs 13 residues. Germline CDR1 is GTSNPN and CDR2 is SVGIG (reference sequence). CDR3 residues: CAWSGAVPYEQYF. For the CDR3, the DNA is TGTGCCTGGAGTGGAGCGGTCCCCTACGAGCAGTACTTC.

This clonotype was detected only a few times. The chain couples TRBV24-1 to TRBJ2-2; a possible D gene is TRBD1 (5 bases). With 3 bases removed from V and 0 bases from J, the gap between germline ends came to 13 bases. Germline lookup yields CDR1 KGHDR and CDR2 SFDVKD. The CDR3 extends over 17 amino acids. The CDR3 reads CATSDRTPSANTGELFF. CDR3 nucleotide sequence: TGTGCCACCAGTGATAGGACACCCAGTGCGAACACCGGGGAGCTGTTTTTT.

The gene calls are TRBV5-4 and TRBJ2-1; no firm D call. Trimming stripped 8 bases from V and 7 bases from J, with 10 bases between. Per germline, CDR1 SGHNT and CDR2 YYREEE (reference sequence). The CDR3 contains 11 residues. The CDR3 coding sequence is TGTGCCAGTGCGGACGTGAATGAGCAGTTCTTC. Its protein is CASADVNEQFF.

This clonotype has ten or more counts. The rearrangement links TRBV6-1 to TRBJ2-2; no firm D call. Trimming cost V 1 base and J 4 bases, with 7 bases left between them. The CDR3 is made up of 14 amino acids. In germline, CDR1 is MNHNS, CDR2 SASEGT. CDR3 residues: CASSEGWGTGELFF. CDR3 DNA: TGTGCCAGCAGTGAAGGGTGGGGCACCGGGGAGCTGTTTTTT.

This clonotype was seen many times. The rearrangement links TRBV2 to TRBJ1-5; possibly TRBD1 for D (6 bases). Deletions cut 6 bases from V and 5 bases from J, with 17 bases between. The CDR3 totals 15 residues. Germline assignment: CDR1 SNHLY and CDR2 FYNNEI. The CDR3 loop reads CASRSGTSLDQPQHF. The CDR3 region has the DNA TGTGCCAGCAGATCCGGGACATCCTTAGATCAGCCCCAGCATTTT.

This clonotype showed up many times. The rearrangement uses TRBV28 and TRBJ2-3, with a tentative D call TRBD2 (5 bases). V dropped 0 bases and J dropped 0 bases, with 10 bases sitting between them. The CDR3 contains 16 residues. Germline lookup yields CDR1 MDHEN and CDR2 SYDVKM. DNA for the CDR3: TGTGCCAGCAGTTTATGGGCGGGCACTAGCACAGATACGCAGTATTTT. This sequence encodes CASSLWAGTSTDTQYF.